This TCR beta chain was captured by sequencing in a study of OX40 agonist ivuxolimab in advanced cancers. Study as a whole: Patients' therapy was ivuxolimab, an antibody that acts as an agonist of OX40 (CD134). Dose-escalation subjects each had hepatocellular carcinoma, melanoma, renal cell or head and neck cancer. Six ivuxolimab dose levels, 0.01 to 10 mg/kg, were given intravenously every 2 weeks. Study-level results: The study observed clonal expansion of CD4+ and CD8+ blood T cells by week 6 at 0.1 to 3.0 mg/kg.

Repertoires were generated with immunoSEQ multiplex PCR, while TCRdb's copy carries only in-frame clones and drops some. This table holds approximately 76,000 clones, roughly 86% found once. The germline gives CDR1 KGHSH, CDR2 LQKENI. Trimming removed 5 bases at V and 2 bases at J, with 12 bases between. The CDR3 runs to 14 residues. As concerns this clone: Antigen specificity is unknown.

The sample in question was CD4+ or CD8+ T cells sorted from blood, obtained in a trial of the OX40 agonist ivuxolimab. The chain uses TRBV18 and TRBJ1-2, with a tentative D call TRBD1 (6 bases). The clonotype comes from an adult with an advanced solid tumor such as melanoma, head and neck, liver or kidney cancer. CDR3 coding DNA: TGTGCCAGCTCAAGCGACACAGGGAACTATGGCTACACCTTC. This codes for CASSSDTGNYGYTF. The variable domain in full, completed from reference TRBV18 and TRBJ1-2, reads NAGVMQNPRHLVRRRGQEARLRCSPMKGHSHVYWYRQLPEEGLKFMVYLQKENIIDESGMPKERFSAEFPKEGPSILRIQQVVRGDSAAYFCASSSDTGNYGYTFGSGTRLTVV.